What follows are 25 T cell receptor beta chains derived from one specimen sequenced in a study of human T cells and chemical hapten exposure. As for time point: pre-sensitization, week 0. Sample treatment: therapeutic diphenylcyclopropenone sensitization with weekly scalp DPC. TCRdb recomputed calls from the RACE reads with MiXCR, one row per CDR3 protein. The sample includes over 300,000 distinct CDR3 sequences, around 5.5% of them seen just once. This specimen was whole blood, taken in connection with sensitization to the hapten diphenylcyclopropenone (DPC). The origin of the receptors is a woman aged 45-59 years with alopecia areata. Some clones in this sample may be carry-over from other donors' samples.

A few counts support this clonotype. This rearrangement joins TRBV12-3 or TRBV12-4 to TRBJ2-2, with TRBD2 matching 14 bases. The CDR3 is made up of 16 amino acids. With 3 bases clipped from V and 5 bases from J, the junction kept 2 bases outside the gene matches. The CDR3 region is CASSLGLAGDTGELFF. CDR3 nucleotide sequence: TGTGCCAGCAGTTTGGGACTAGCGGGAGATACCGGGGAGCTGTTTTTT.

This clonotype was counted at least ten times. The rearrangement links TRBV7-9 to TRBJ2-1, with D unresolved. Looked up from germline, CDR1 is SEHNR and CDR2 is FQNEAQ (reference sequence). Trimming left V 7 bases short and J 4 bases short, with 23 bases between. This CDR3 spans 17 amino acids. CDR3 sequence: CASTKYSYGRIYNEQFF. The DNA of the CDR3 is TGTGCCAGCACCAAATATTCCTACGGGCGTATATACAATGAGCAGTTCTTC.

This clonotype turned up a few times. The chain recombines TRBV29-1 with TRBJ2-7; D is unclear. Trimming removed 1 base from V and 4 bases from J, with 11 bases in between. Germline CDR1 SQVTM, CDR2 ANQGSEA. The CDR3 is made up of 13 amino acids. DNA of the CDR3: TGCAGCGTTGAAGTGACCAGTACGTACGAGCAGTACTTC. It is translated as CSVEVTSTYEQYF.

The chain combines TRBV27 with TRBJ2-5; TRBD2 matches at 11 bases. The CDR3 runs to 16 residues. The germline CDR1 and CDR2 sequences are MNHEY and SMNVEV (reference sequence). Trimming at V came to 1 base and at J to 0 bases, leaving 1 base not matched to a gene. The CDR3 region is CASSLLAGGYQETQYF. In DNA form, the CDR3 reads TGTGCCAGCAGTTTATTAGCGGGGGGGTACCAAGAGACCCAGTACTTC.

This clonotype has ten or more counts. The V call is TRBV20-1, the J call TRBJ1-2, with a weak D call TRBD1 (5 bases). The germline CDR1 and CDR2 sequences are DFQATT and SNEGSKA (reference sequence). Trimming removed 0 bases from V and 6 bases from J, with 17 bases in between. The CDR3 totals 15 residues. The CDR3 DNA sequence: TGCAGTGCTAGAGATGTGCGGGGGTTGTCCCATGGCTACACCTTC. It translates to CSARDVRGLSHGYTF.

The chain links TRBV6-5 to TRBJ1-3, with D maybe TRBD1 (6 bases). The CDR3 contains 15 residues. CDR1 and CDR2 (germline): MNHEY, SVGAGI. V lost 4 bases and J lost 1, with 11 bases in between. Here the CDR3 reads CASSSDRISGNTIYF. CDR3 in DNA: TGTGCCAGCAGTTCGGACAGAATATCTGGAAACACCATATATTTT.

This clonotype was picked up a small number of times. The J gene is TRBJ2-7, the V gene TRBV5-4; 7 nucleotides agree with TRBD1. CDR1 is SGHNT and CDR2 is YYREEE in the germline V gene (reference sequence). The CDR3 has 15 residues. V lost 3 bases, J lost 2 bases, and 8 bases stayed unmatched. The CDR3 nucleotides are TGTGCCAGCAGCTCGCGCGACAGGGAAACCTACGAGCAGTACTTC. Residues: CASSSRDRETYEQYF. The variable domain in full, with the rest retrieved from reference TRBV5-4 and TRBJ2-7, is ETGVTQSPTHLIKTRGQQVTLRCSSQSGHNTVSWYQQALGQGPQFIFQYYREEENGRGNFPPRFSGLQFPNYSSELNVNALELDDSALYLCASSSRDRETYEQYFGPGTRLTVT.

The sample holds many counts of this clonotype. The chain employs TRBV3-1 and TRBJ2-2; D is uncertain. The CDR3 length is 14 residues. CDR1 is LGHDT, CDR2 YNNKEL, per germline (reference sequence). Trimming pared 2 bases from V and 4 bases from J, leaving 8 bases between. The CDR3 loop reads CASSQRVTTGELFF. In DNA form, the CDR3 reads TGTGCCAGCAGCCAACGGGTTACCACCGGGGAGCTGTTTTTT.

This clonotype was counted at least ten times. V gene TRBV3-1 combines with J gene TRBJ1-2; D perhaps matches TRBD1 (5 bases). V was trimmed by 0 bases and J by 4 bases, leaving 21 bases between them. Germline CDR1 LGHDT, CDR2 YNNKEL (reference sequence). The CDR3 covers 18 residues. In nucleotides, the CDR3 is TGTGCCAGCAGCCAAGATTGGGGCAGGGAAGATTCAGGCTATGGCTACACCTTC. It yields the protein CASSQDWGREDSGYGYTF.

The table lists this clonotype with many counts. The V and J genes are TRBV6-1 and TRBJ2-3; D unclear. Germline CDR1 and CDR2: MNHNS and SASEGT. CDR3 length: 13 residues. With 4 bases removed from V and 5 bases from J, the gap between germline ends came to 10 bases. The CDR3 DNA reads TGTGCCAGCAGTGGGCTAGGAAGAGATACGCAGTATTTT. Translated: CASSGLGRDTQYF.

This clonotype was observed a few times. This sequence joins TRBV18 and TRBJ1-1; TRBD1 matches at 7 bases. The CDR3 spans 13 residues. V trimming: 3 bases; J trimming: 4 bases; junction bases outside the gene matches: 2. Per the germline V gene, CDR1 is KGHSH and CDR2 is LQKENI. CDR3 DNA sequence: TGTGCCAGCTCACCGGGGACAGCCACTGAAGCTTTCTTT. Translated: CASSPGTATEAFF.

A few counts support this clonotype. The DNA of the CDR3 is TGTGCCAGCAGAAGTTACAAGAACACTGAAGCTTTCTTT. Encoded protein: CASRSYKNTEAFF. The chain is built from TRBV6-1 and TRBJ1-1; D is unclear. This CDR3 comprises 13 residues. The germline V gene encodes CDR1 MNHNS and CDR2 SASEGT. Trimming shortened V by 6 bases and J by 1 base, and 9 bases separated the two germline ends.

This clonotype was detected many times. The chain has TRBV3-1 and TRBJ2-6; TRBD2 might be the D (5 bases). The germline V and J ends were trimmed by 7 bases and 0 bases, with 13 bases remaining between them. Germline assignment: CDR1 LGHDT and CDR2 YNNKEL (reference sequence). The CDR3 sequence is 16 residues long. The chain's CDR3 is CASTRGGISGANVLTF. The CDR3 DNA sequence: TGTGCCAGCACCCGGGGTGGGATCTCTGGGGCCAACGTCCTGACTTTC.

This clonotype was counted a few times. The V and J genes are TRBV10-3 and TRBJ1-2; a possible D gene is TRBD1 (5 bases). CDR1 ENHRY and CDR2 SYGVKD come from the germline V gene. The CDR3 spans 14 residues. Trimming took 6 bases from V and 8 from J, leaving 19 bases between them. The CDR3 spells CAISPVGDGRGYTF. CDR3 coding DNA: TGTGCCATCAGCCCTGTAGGGGACGGGCGGGGCTACACCTTC.

The V gene is TRBV24-1, the J gene TRBJ2-1; TRBD1 or TRBD2 may be the D gene (5 bases each). CDR3 length: 15 amino acids. The V gene lost 3 bases and the J gene lost 5 bases, with 13 bases spanning the gap. Germline CDR1 and CDR2: KGHDR and SFDVKD. CDR3 in DNA: TGTGCCACCAGTGATAGGGGACGGTCTCACAATGAGCAGTTCTTC. Protein sequence: CATSDRGRSHNEQFF.

This clonotype was recorded a few times. The chain couples TRBV27 to TRBJ2-4; TRBD2 is a possible D gene (6 bases). Deletions cut 0 bases from V and 0 bases from J, with 12 bases between. CDR1 is MNHEY, CDR2 SMNVEV, per germline (reference sequence). There are 17 residues in the CDR3. CDR3 region: CASSLSGTLIAKNIQYF. The CDR3 DNA reads TGTGCCAGCAGTTTATCCGGGACTTTAATAGCCAAAAACATTCAGTACTTC.

This clonotype was detected many times. The V gene is TRBV7-2, the J gene TRBJ2-6; D unclear. Germline-derived CDR1 and CDR2 are SGHTA and FQGNSA. The CDR3 totals 14 residues. V shed 5 bases and J shed 4 bases, with 9 bases lying between them. The CDR3 region has the DNA TGTGCCAGCAGCCTCAGCGTGGGGGCCAACGTCCTGACTTTC. It codes for CASSLSVGANVLTF.

This clonotype was observed at least ten times. This chain uses TRBV7-8 with TRBJ2-1, with D possibly TRBD1 on 6 matching bases. V lost 1 base and J 13 bases, leaving 11 bases between the germline ends. The CDR3 is made up of 12 amino acids. Germline V gene sequence: CDR1 SGHVS, CDR2 FQNEAQ. Written as DNA, the CDR3 is TGTGCCAGCAGCTTAGACAGGGAGCGTCAGTTCTTC. Its translation: CASSLDRERQFF.

This clonotype appeared many times. The rearrangement joins TRBV29-1 to TRBJ2-3, with D perhaps given as TRBD1 or TRBD2 (5 bases each). Germline CDR1 and CDR2: SQVTM and ANQGSEA. The V gene lost 6 bases and the J gene lost 2 bases, with 12 bases spanning the gap. The CDR3 contains 13 residues. The chain's CDR3 is CSVAGTYTDTQYF. CDR3 sequence (DNA): TGCAGCGTCGCAGGGACGTACACAGATACGCAGTATTTT.

This clonotype has just a few counts. The CDR3 DNA reads TGTGCCAGCTCACCAGGAACACGGGGGAGGAACACTGAAGCTTTCTTT. It yields the protein CASSPGTRGRNTEAFF. The genes are TRBV18 and TRBJ1-1, with D maybe TRBD1 (5 bases). The germline gives CDR1 KGHSH, CDR2 LQKENI. The CDR3 runs 16 residues. V gave up 2 bases and J gave up 1 base, with 14 bases separating them.

This rearrangement joins TRBV28 to TRBJ1-5, with D uncertain. Germline CDR1 reads MDHEN; CDR2 reads SYDVKM. This CDR3 spans 13 amino acids. Trimming removed 6 bases at V and 0 bases at J, with 6 bases between. This CDR3 is CASRLSSNQPQHF. As DNA, the CDR3 is TGTGCCAGCAGACTAAGTAGCAATCAGCCCCAGCATTTT.

Many counts were recorded for this clonotype. The V call is TRBV4-2, the J call TRBJ2-2, with 9 bases fitting TRBD2. The CDR3 covers 15 residues. The germline gives CDR1 LGHNA, CDR2 YNFKEQ. V lost 4 bases, J lost 2 bases, and 2 bases stayed unmatched. CDR3 residues: CASSPGTSNTGELFF. The CDR3 coding sequence is TGTGCCAGCAGCCCCGGGACTAGCAACACCGGGGAGCTGTTTTTT.

The chain is built from TRBV13 and TRBJ1-5; 7 bases match TRBD1. The V and J ends lost 4 bases and 7 bases, in that order; junction bases with no gene match: 10. Per the germline V gene, CDR1 is PRHDT and CDR2 is FYEKMQ (reference sequence). The length of the CDR3 is 15 residues. The CDR3 sequence: CASSSRQGGHQPQHF. CDR3 bases: TGTGCCAGCAGCTCTCGACAGGGAGGACACCAGCCCCAGCATTTT.

This clonotype was counted only a few times. The rearrangement joins TRBV7-2 to TRBJ1-6; perhaps TRBD1 as D (5 bases). There are 14 residues in the CDR3. The V end lost 3 bases, the J end lost 7 bases, and 10 bases lay between the germline ends. Germline V gene data show CDR1 as SGHTA and CDR2 as FQGNSA. CDR3 sequence (DNA): TGTGCCAGCAGCTTTCAGGGAAACAATTCACCCCTCCACTTT. It specifies CASSFQGNNSPLHF.

The rearrangement links TRBV7-9 to TRBJ1-1; 7 bases line up with TRBD1. Trimming removed 5 bases from V and 0 bases from J; junction bases left unmatched: 12. Germline V CDR1 and CDR2: SEHNR, FQNEAQ (reference sequence). This CDR3 contains 17 residues. CDR3 sequence (DNA): TGTGCCAGCAGCATCTGGACAGGCGCATTTATGAACACTGAAGCTTTCTTT. Its protein is CASSIWTGAFMNTEAFF.